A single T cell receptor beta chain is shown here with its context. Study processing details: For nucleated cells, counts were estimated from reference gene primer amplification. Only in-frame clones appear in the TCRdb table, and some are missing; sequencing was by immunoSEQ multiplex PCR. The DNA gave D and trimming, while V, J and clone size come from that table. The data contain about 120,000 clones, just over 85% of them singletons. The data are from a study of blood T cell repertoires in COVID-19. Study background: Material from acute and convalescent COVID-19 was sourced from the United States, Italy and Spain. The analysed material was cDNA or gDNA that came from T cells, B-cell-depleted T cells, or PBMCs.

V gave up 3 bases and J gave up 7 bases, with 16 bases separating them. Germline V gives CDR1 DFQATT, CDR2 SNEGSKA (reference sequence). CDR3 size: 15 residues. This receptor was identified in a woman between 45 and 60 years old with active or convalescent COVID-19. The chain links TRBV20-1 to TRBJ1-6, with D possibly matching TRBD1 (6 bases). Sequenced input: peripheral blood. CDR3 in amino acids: CSASPAGALNSPLHF. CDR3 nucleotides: TGCAGTGCTAGTCCGGCAGGGGCCCTCAATTCACCCCTCCACTTT.